This T cell receptor beta chain comes out of a study of cytomegalovirus exposure and HLA in healthy donors. General observations from the study: Per published reports, the classifier diagnosed cytomegalovirus status with high specificity and sensitivity. Most TCRs appeared rarely, but some public TCRs recurred in many donors. The study put some 160 TCR beta chains on its list as cytomegalovirus-associated.

The protocol was immunoSEQ multiplex PCR, while the TCRdb copy is restricted to in-frame clones and leaves out a portion. This sample has a few hundred thousand clones; 90% occur once, and the top ten carry more than 0.35%. Trimming stripped 1 base from V and 2 bases from J, with 9 bases between. The germline CDR1 and CDR2 sequences are SGHRS and YFSETQ. The CDR3 sequence is 15 residues long. A word on this clone: As yet, its antigen is unknown.

What was sequenced was PBMCs. The chain employs TRBV5-1 and TRBJ1-4, with a possible D match to TRBD1 (5 bases). This TCR came from a woman aged 18-29 years in good health and CMV-seronegative. The CDR3 protein is CASSLTRVTNEKLFF. The CDR3 nucleotides are TGCGCCAGCAGCTTGACCAGGGTCACTAATGAAAAACTGTTTTTT.